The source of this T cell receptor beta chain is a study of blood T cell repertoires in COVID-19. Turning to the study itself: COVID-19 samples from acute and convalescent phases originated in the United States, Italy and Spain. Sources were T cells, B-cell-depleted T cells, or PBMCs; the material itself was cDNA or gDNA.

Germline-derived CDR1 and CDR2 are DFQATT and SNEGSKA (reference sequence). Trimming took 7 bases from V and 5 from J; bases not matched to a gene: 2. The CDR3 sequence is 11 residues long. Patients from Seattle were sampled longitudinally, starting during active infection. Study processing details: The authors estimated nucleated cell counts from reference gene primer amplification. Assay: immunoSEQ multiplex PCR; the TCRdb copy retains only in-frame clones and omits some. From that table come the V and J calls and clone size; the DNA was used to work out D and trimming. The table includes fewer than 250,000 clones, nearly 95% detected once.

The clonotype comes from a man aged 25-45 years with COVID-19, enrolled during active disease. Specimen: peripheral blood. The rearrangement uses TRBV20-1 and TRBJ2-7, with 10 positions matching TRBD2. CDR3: CSVTSGHEQYF. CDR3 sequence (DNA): TGCAGTGTGACTAGCGGGCACGAGCAGTACTTC.